The next 23 T cell receptor beta chains were all read from a single sample in a study of blood T cell repertoires in COVID-19. Data came from immunoSEQ multiplex PCR; TCRdb stores just in-frame clones and leaves some out. The sample includes some 200,000 clones, approximately 90% of them seen just once. What was sequenced was peripheral blood. The receptors come from a man aged 50 to 59 with COVID-19, enrolled during active disease.

This chain uses TRBV18 with TRBJ2-7; no definite D call. The V end lost 3 bases, the J end lost 7 bases, and 10 bases lay between the germline ends. The germline gives CDR1 KGHSH, CDR2 LQKENI. The CDR3 length is 12 residues. The CDR3 region has the DNA TGTGCCAGCTCACCGTCCTCTAGGGAGCAGTACTTC. Amino acid sequence: CASSPSSREQYF.

The V call is TRBV9, the J call TRBJ2-1; D is possibly TRBD2 (5 bases). The CDR3 consists of 16 residues. Germline V gene lookup returns CDR1 SGDLS and CDR2 YYNGEE. V was pared by 0 bases and J by 3 bases, with 13 bases between. CDR3: CASSVEVGASYNEQFF. The CDR3 DNA sequence: TGTGCCAGCAGCGTAGAAGTGGGAGCAAGCTACAATGAGCAGTTCTTC.

This sequence joins TRBV18 and TRBJ2-1, with unresolved D. Germline CDR1 KGHSH, CDR2 LQKENI. The CDR3 spans 15 residues. With 3 bases removed from V and 0 bases from J, the gap between germline ends came to 9 bases. The CDR3 is CASSPLSGSYNEQFF. The CDR3 nucleotides read TGTGCCAGCTCACCCCTTAGTGGCTCCTACAATGAGCAGTTCTTC.

Only a few counts were recorded for this clone. The chain employs TRBV5-5 and TRBJ1-1; 7 bases are shared with TRBD1. After removal of 5 bases from V and 4 bases from J, the junction contained 5 bases not matched to a gene. Germline lookup yields CDR1 SGHKS and CDR2 YYEKEE (reference sequence). CDR3 length: 13 amino acids. The CDR3: CASRRPGGTEAFF. For the CDR3, the DNA is TGTGCCAGCAGAAGACCAGGGGGCACTGAAGCTTTCTTT.

V gene TRBV7-6 combines with J gene TRBJ2-1; no definite D call. The CDR3 covers 14 residues. The ends were cut back, 0 bases at V and 7 bases at J, with 10 bases in the middle. Germline V CDR1 and CDR2: SGHVS, FNYEAQ. CDR3 DNA sequence: TGTGCCAGCAGCTTAGCGCTAAGCTTTAATGAGCAGTTCTTC. Its translation: CASSLALSFNEQFF.

The rearrangement joins TRBV7-2 to TRBJ1-4, with D tentatively TRBD1 (6 bases). Germline V lookup: CDR1 SGHTA, CDR2 FQGNSA. The CDR3 has 15 amino acids. Trimming stripped 4 bases from V and 3 bases from J, with 12 bases between. The CDR3 sequence is CASSSGDTSNEKLFF. CDR3 coding DNA: TGTGCCAGCAGCTCCGGGGACACCTCTAATGAAAAACTGTTTTTT. The whole variable domain, remainder taken from reference TRBV7-2 and TRBJ1-4, is GAGVSQSPSNKVTEKGKDVELRCDPISGHTALYWYRQSLGQGLEFLIYFQGNSAPDKSGLPSDRFSAERTGGSVSTLTIQRTQQEDSAVYLCASSSGDTSNEKLFFGSGTQLSVL.

The chain employs TRBV7-9 and TRBJ1-5; D is unresolved. V was cut by 8 bases and J by 5 bases, with 13 bases left in between. This CDR3 has 13 amino acids. Per the germline V gene, CDR1 is SEHNR and CDR2 is FQNEAQ (reference sequence). CDR3 in amino acids: CASQTEPDQPQHF. CDR3 nucleotide sequence: TGTGCCAGCCAAACCGAACCAGATCAGCCCCAGCATTTT.

The V gene is TRBV6-2 or TRBV6-3, the J gene TRBJ2-1, with TRBD2 identical over 7 bases. This CDR3 contains 17 residues. V gave up 6 bases and J gave up 4 bases; unmatched junction bases: 15. The germline V gene encodes CDR1 MNHEY and CDR2 SVGEGT. The DNA for the CDR3 is TGTGCCAGCAGCCCCCATGGGGACGGGGGGACTTACAATGAGCAGTTCTTC. It specifies CASSPHGDGGTYNEQFF.

The chain uses TRBV11-2 and TRBJ2-5; D is possibly TRBD1 (6 bases). The germline V gene has CDR1 SGHAT and CDR2 FQNNGV. The CDR3 is made up of 15 amino acids. Trimming shortened V by 1 base and J by 2 bases, and 11 bases separated the two germline ends. The CDR3, as DNA: TGTGCCAGCAGCTTAGTCTTAGGGACACAAGAGACCCAGTACTTC. Its translation is CASSLVLGTQETQYF.

This clone was observed once. The V call is TRBV4-1, the J call TRBJ2-1; 9 bases agree with TRBD2. Per the germline V gene, CDR1 is MGHRA and CDR2 is YSYEKL. The CDR3 contains 15 residues. V gave up 4 bases and J gave up 5 bases; unmatched junction bases: 6. The CDR3 sequence is CASSPQVAGDNEQFF. For the CDR3, the DNA is TGCGCCAGCAGCCCCCAGGTAGCGGGGGACAATGAGCAGTTCTTC.

This rearrangement joins TRBV30 to TRBJ2-5; TRBD2 aligns across 8 bases. The CDR3 spans 14 residues. Per the germline V gene, CDR1 is GTSNPN and CDR2 is SVGIG (reference sequence). V lost 1 base, J lost 1 base, and 2 bases stayed unmatched. CDR3 DNA: TGTGCCTGGAGTGCGGGACTAGGCCAAGAGACCCAGTACTTC. Residues: CAWSAGLGQETQYF.

V and J are TRBV4-2 and TRBJ2-1; D unresolved. This CDR3 comprises 11 residues. Between the trimmed V and J ends, which lost 4 bases and 7 bases, there was a span of 5 bases. The germline gives CDR1 LGHNA, CDR2 YNFKEQ. CDR3 amino acids: CASSLRNEQFF. In DNA, the CDR3 is TGTGCCAGCAGCCTGAGGAATGAGCAGTTCTTC.

The chain links TRBV5-6 to TRBJ2-7; no reliable D call. V was trimmed by 4 bases and J by 2 bases, leaving 13 bases between them. Germline CDR1 SGHDT, CDR2 YYEEEE. The CDR3 contains 14 residues. The DNA for the CDR3 is TGTGCCAGCAGCCCTCGGCCGGAGACCTACGAGCAGTACTTC. Translated, it gives CASSPRPETYEQYF.

This chain uses TRBV7-3 with TRBJ2-7, with 10 bases identical to TRBD2. Germline V CDR1 and CDR2: SGHTA, FQGTGA. Trimming took 1 base from V and 5 from J; bases not matched to a gene: 11. This CDR3 contains 17 residues. Here the CDR3 DNA reads TGTGCCAGCAGCTTAAGGGTTAGCGGGGGGATGAGGGACGAGCAGTACTTC. Its translation: CASSLRVSGGMRDEQYF.

The sample holds one count of this clone. The rearrangement joins TRBV6-1 to TRBJ2-4, with D perhaps matching TRBD2 (6 bases). V shed 3 bases and J shed 2 bases, with 11 bases lying between them. The CDR3 runs 15 residues. Germline loops: CDR1 MNHNS, CDR2 SASEGT. The CDR3: CASSETGDTKNIQYF. The CDR3 nucleotides read TGTGCCAGCAGTGAGACGGGGGATACCAAAAACATTCAGTACTTC.

This chain joins TRBV5-1 and TRBJ2-7; 9 bases map to TRBD1. Germline trimming cut 5 bases from V and 3 bases from J; bases unmatched to any gene: 9. CDR1 and CDR2 from the germline V gene are SGHRS and YFSETQ. The CDR3 runs to 15 residues. The CDR3 here is CASRLSRDRDYEQYF. DNA of the CDR3: TGCGCCAGCAGACTCAGTCGGGACAGGGACTACGAGCAGTACTTC.

This chain uses TRBV7-9 with TRBJ1-6; D is uncertain. V dropped 3 bases and J dropped 8 bases, with 5 bases sitting between them. The CDR3 loop spans 12 amino acids. CDR1 SEHNR and CDR2 FQNEAQ come from the germline V gene (reference sequence). DNA for the CDR3: TGTGCCAGCAGCTTCGGGGATTCACCCCTCCACTTT. Its translation: CASSFGDSPLHF. The variable domain in full, with the rest retrieved from reference TRBV7-9 and TRBJ1-6, is DTGVSQNPRHKITKRGQNVTFRCDPISEHNRLYWYRQTLGQGPEFLTYFQNEAQLEKSRLLSDRFSAERPKGSFSTLEIQRTEQGDSAMYLCASSFGDSPLHFGNGTRLTVT.

The chain recombines TRBV3-1 (or the pseudogene TRBV3-2) with TRBJ2-3; D possibly corresponds to TRBD1 (5 bases). This CDR3 region has 15 residues. V dropped 4 bases and J dropped 2 bases, with 13 bases sitting between them. Germline assignment: CDR1 LGHDT and CDR2 YNNKEL (reference sequence). CDR3 bases: TGTGCCAGCAGCCGTTTGGACACCCCCACAGATACGCAGTATTTT. Translation gives CASSRLDTPTDTQYF.

The chain uses TRBV7-9 and TRBJ1-2, with 11 bases lining up with TRBD1. Trimming removed 4 bases from V and 2 bases from J; junction bases left unmatched: 3. The CDR3 loop spans 15 amino acids. CDR1 and CDR2 from the germline V gene are SEHNR and FQNEAQ (reference sequence). The CDR3 here is CASSSGQGANYGYTF. Here the CDR3 DNA reads TGTGCCAGCAGCTCTGGACAGGGGGCGAACTATGGCTACACCTTC.

This chain joins TRBV19 and TRBJ1-5; the match to TRBD1 covers 7 bases. CDR1 LNHDA and CDR2 SQIVND come from the germline V gene (reference sequence). CDR3 length equals 14 residues. The ends lost 7 bases at V and 1 base at J; junction bases unmatched: 4. As DNA, the CDR3 is TGTGCCAGTACCCCGACAGGGAGCAATCAGCCCCAGCATTTT. Protein sequence: CASTPTGSNQPQHF.

V is TRBV29-1 and J is TRBJ2-2; 8 positions match TRBD1. The CDR3 sequence is 13 residues long. Germline assignment: CDR1 SQVTM and CDR2 ANQGSEA. CDR3 protein: CSGGQGAAGELFF. CDR3 bases: TGCAGTGGCGGTCAGGGGGCTGCCGGGGAGCTGTTTTTT.

The chain couples TRBV21-1 to TRBJ2-3; the tabulated D call, TRBD2, remains unverified against the DNA. TRBV21-1 is assigned pseudogene status. This CDR3 spans 16 amino acids. CDR3 DNA sequence: TGTGCCAGCAGCAAACCTAGCGGGAGTTGGCGGGATACGCAGTATTTT. Translation: CASSKPSGSWRDTQYF.

The V and J genes are TRBV2 and TRBJ2-1; D might be TRBD1 (6 bases). V was pared by 7 bases and J by 7 bases, with 26 bases between. CDR3 length: 17 amino acids. Looked up from germline, CDR1 is SNHLY and CDR2 is FYNNEI. CDR3 loop: CASTPQTGLNVGNEQFF. CDR3 bases: TGTGCCAGCACCCCCCAGACAGGCCTCAACGTGGGGAATGAGCAGTTCTTC.